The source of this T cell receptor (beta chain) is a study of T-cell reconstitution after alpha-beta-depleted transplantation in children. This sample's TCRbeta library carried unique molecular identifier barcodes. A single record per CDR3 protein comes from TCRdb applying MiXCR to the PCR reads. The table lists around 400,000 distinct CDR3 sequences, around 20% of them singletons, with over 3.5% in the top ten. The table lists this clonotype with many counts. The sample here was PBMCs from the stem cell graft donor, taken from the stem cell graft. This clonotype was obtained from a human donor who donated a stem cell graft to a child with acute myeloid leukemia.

CDR3 protein: CATSSRARNEQFF. The CDR3 bases are TGTGCCACCAGTTCTAGAGCCAGGAATGAGCAGTTCTTC. The chain links TRBV24-1 to TRBJ2-1; D gene unclear. V was shortened by 6 bases and J by 7 bases, with 12 bases between the two germline ends. This CDR3 is built from 13 residues. Germline V gene sequence: CDR1 KGHDR, CDR2 SFDVKD.